This T cell receptor beta chain was identified during a study of human thymus T cells. Study-level results: Thymic as well as blood repertoires seemed to favor certain V and J genes unevenly.

The assay was immunoSEQ multiplex PCR, and TCRdb's table has in-frame clones only and misses some. There are about 50,000 clones in the sample; 95% occur only once, and under 0.2% lies in the top ten. Trimming left V 4 bases short and J 0 bases short, with 10 bases between. Germline loops: CDR1 SEHNR, CDR2 FQNEAQ (reference sequence). The CDR3 is made up of 15 amino acids. This clone was seen only once. The antigen is not known. This rearrangement joins TRBV7-9 to TRBJ1-5, with D tentatively TRBD1 (5 bases). The receptor comes from a girl under two years old with a congenital heart defect but otherwise immunologically healthy. Sequencing used blood. The CDR3 DNA is TGTGCCAGCAGCTCCTTAGACAGTAGCAATCAGCCCCAGCATTTT. Protein: CASSSLDSSNQPQHF.